This TCR beta chain was identified during a study of OX40 agonist ivuxolimab in advanced cancers. Context from the whole study: The costimulatory receptor OX40 (CD134) was targeted by ivuxolimab, a fully human IgG2 agonistic monoclonal antibody. The monotherapy dose-escalation portion (N ≈ 57 patients) of the phase I ivuxolimab trial is reported in the paper. Intravenous ivuxolimab was administered to patients every 2 weeks at six dose levels: 0.01, 0.1, 0.3, 1.5, 3 and 10 mg/kg. Partial responses were achieved by three dose-escalation patients, of whom one had hepatocellular carcinoma and two had cutaneous melanoma. The purpose of peripheral TCRbeta sequencing was to test whether ivuxolimab changed TCR sequence diversity and led to clonal T-cell expansion. Patients were allowed to have had prior anti-PD-1, anti-PD-L1 or anti-CTLA-4 therapy, and approximately 43% of the dose-escalation patients had previously received checkpoint inhibitors. In the dose-escalation cohort, roughly 80% of patients were male, and the mean age was approximately 60 years, with a range of 23 to 79. Of the roughly 52 dose-escalation patients, hepatocellular carcinoma was present in about 20, melanoma in around 15, renal cell carcinoma in 9 and head and neck cancer in 9. On the study overall, not on this receptor specifically: The antigen specificity of the peripheral T cells that underwent clonal expansion was not determined. Low levels of normalized T-cell clonal expansion were also seen in some patients who did not respond. At doses of 0.1 to 3.0 mg/kg, clonal expansion of both CD4+ and CD8+ blood T cells was observed from baseline to week 6. After ivuxolimab, more expanded clones were found on average in CD8+ T cells than in CD4+ T cells. Partial responders in the 0.1-3.0 mg/kg groups had among the lowest normalized peripheral clonal expansion, especially among CD8+ T cells.

CDR1 and CDR2 (SNHLY, FYNNEI) derive from the germline V gene. The CDR3 goes from the cysteine to the phenylalanine over 16 residues. Left in the record is the CDR3 DNA by itself, 48 bases read in frame from the first base. V and J are truncated by 11 bases and 2 bases respectively, leaving an intervening sequence of 22 bases. Note on this clone: The antigen it recognizes is unknown. Qualities for individual bases were not recorded, and no much larger clone is one base off.

Genomic DNA was extracted from sorted cells for sequencing of the TCRbeta CDR3 region. The immunoSEQ Assay was used for sequencing of TCRbeta CDR3 regions. As stored in TCRdb, this immuneACCESS dataset retains in-frame rearrangements with V and J assigned. A fraction of the clones does not appear; measured against another copy, unresolved V genes explain less than half of the discrepancy, and the remainder lacks a known reason. This sample gives around 40,000 clones in total; 88% of them show up just once. Clones ranked in the top ten supply approximately 12% of the sample. Patients with autoimmune disease history or receiving systemic immunosuppression were excluded from the trial. Peripheral blood for TCR sequencing was collected from all dose cohorts at baseline, on cycle 4 day 1, and on cycle 7 day 1. Samples came from an open-label, multicenter, first-in-human phase I dose-escalation trial of ivuxolimab. Adults with locally advanced or metastatic melanoma, renal cell, hepatocellular, or head and neck squamous cell carcinoma were enrolled in the trial. Before TCR sequencing, CD4+ and CD8+ T cells were separately sorted from peripheral blood.

The material sequenced was CD4+ or CD8+ T cells sorted from blood, taken in a trial of the OX40 agonist ivuxolimab. The receptor's source is an adult with an advanced solid tumor such as melanoma, head and neck, liver or kidney cancer. The sequence is built from TRBV2 and TRBJ2-1; the D gene may be TRBD1 or TRBD2, since each aligns over 5 bases. The DNA reads TGTGCCGGCGCGCCCGGGGCGGCGAGGCCCTACAATGAGCAGTTCTTC. It translates to CAGAPGAARPYNEQFF.